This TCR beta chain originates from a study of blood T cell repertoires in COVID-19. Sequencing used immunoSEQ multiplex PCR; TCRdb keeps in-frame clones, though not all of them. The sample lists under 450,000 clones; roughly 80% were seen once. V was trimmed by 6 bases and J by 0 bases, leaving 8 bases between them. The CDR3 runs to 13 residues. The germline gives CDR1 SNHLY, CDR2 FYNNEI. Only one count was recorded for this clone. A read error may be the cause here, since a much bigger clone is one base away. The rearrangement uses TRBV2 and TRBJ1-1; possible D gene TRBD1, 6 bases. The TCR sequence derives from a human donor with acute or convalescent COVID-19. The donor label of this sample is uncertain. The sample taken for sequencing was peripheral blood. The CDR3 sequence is CASSGQMNTEAFF. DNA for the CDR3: TGTGCCAGCAGCGGACAGATGAACACTGAAGCTTTCTTT.